These 3 T cell receptor beta chains were all obtained from the same sample, sequenced in a study of CD8 T cell repertoires and HIV-1 epitope variants (dated by TCRdb to about 2020). These receptors lack a known antigen. Library method: the immunoSEQ multiplex PCR assay. As stored in TCRdb, this immuneACCESS dataset retains in-frame rearrangements with V and J assigned. A fraction of the clones does not appear; measured against another copy, unresolved V genes explain less than half of the discrepancy, and the remainder lacks a known reason. The sample table contains 5,000 or so clones; only one count was recorded for about 70% of them. Roughly half of the sample belongs to the ten largest clones. Sequencing was carried out using cultured CD8+ T cells derived from PBMCs. The receptors shown here come from a male donor with HIV.

Concerning this clone itself: The junction and the germline gene differ at one end; a read error may be behind it. The V gene is TRBV7-7, the J gene TRBJ2-3; no clear D gene. Germline assignment: CDR1 SSHAT and CDR2 FNYEAQ (reference sequence). The CDR3 length is 13 residues. This chain's CDR3 is CASSPSGTDTQYF. In nucleotides, the CDR3 is TGTGCTAGCAGCCCCTCCGGCACAGATACGCAGTATTTT.

This chain uses TRBV9 with TRBJ1-2; the D gene is possibly TRBD1 (6 bases). CDR3 length: 15 residues. Germline CDR1 is SGDLS and CDR2 is YYNGEE. V was pared by 0 bases and J by 5 bases, with 14 bases between. The CDR3 DNA sequence: TGTGCCAGCAGCGTAGCTCCAGGGGAAGAATATGGCTACACCTTC. Amino acids: CASSVAPGEEYGYTF.

The chain is built from TRBV28 and TRBJ1-1, with a possible D match to TRBD1 (5 bases). V lost 3 bases and J 4 bases, leaving 9 bases between the germline ends. From germline, CDR1 is MDHEN and CDR2 SYDVKM. This CDR3 contains 13 residues. This chain's CDR3 is CASSFGGGTEAFF. As DNA, the CDR3 is TGTGCCAGCAGTTTCGGGGGAGGCACTGAAGCTTTCTTT.